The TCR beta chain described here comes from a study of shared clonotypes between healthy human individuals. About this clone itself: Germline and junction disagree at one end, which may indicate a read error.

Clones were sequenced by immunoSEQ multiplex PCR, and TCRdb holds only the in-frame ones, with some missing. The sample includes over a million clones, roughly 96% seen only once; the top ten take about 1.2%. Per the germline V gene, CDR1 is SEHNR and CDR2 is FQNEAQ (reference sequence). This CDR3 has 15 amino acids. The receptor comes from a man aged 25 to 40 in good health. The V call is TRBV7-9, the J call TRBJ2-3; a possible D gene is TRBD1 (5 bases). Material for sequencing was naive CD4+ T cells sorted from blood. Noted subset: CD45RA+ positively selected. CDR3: CASSIQVPRTDTQYF. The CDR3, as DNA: TGTGCCAGCAGCATACAGGTCCCCCGCACGGATACGCAGTATTTT.